Listed below are T cell receptor beta chains from one sample, sequenced in a study of T cells in Graves' hyperthyroidism and ophthalmopathy. MiXCR was run by TCRdb on the multiplex PCR reads, yielding one entry per CDR3 protein. The table has hundreds of thousands of distinct CDR3 sequences, 15% to 18% seen once. Material for sequencing was blood. Receptors were obtained from a young woman with Graves' hyperthyroidism. CDR3s include the opening cysteine and the closing phenylalanine or tryptophan. A D gene is named only where the DNA matches it firmly. The size of a clone is reported for some rows only, either as once, few or many, or as a class for expanded clones.

TRBV4-1,.,TRBJ2-5,TRBD2,CASSPSPSGGQETQYF,TGCGCCAGCAGCCCATCCCCCAGCGGGGGGCAAGAGACCCAGTACTTC
TRBV11-1,.,TRBJ2-7,TRBD1,CASSRRTGTGDLDYEQYF,TGTGCCAGCAGCCGACGAACCGGGACAGGGGATTTGGACTACGAGCAGTACTTC
TRBV13,.,TRBJ2-1,.,CASSGSAVYEQFF,TGTGCCAGCAGCGGAAGTGCGGTCTATGAGCAGTTCTTC
TRBV28,many,TRBJ1-6,.,CASSPSLGPPESPLHF,TGTGCCAGCAGTCCCTCATTGGGACCCCCAGAGTCACCCCTCCACTTT
TRBV3-1,many,TRBJ2-5,TRBD1,CASSRQGGTRETQYF,TGTGCCAGCAGCCGACAGGGGGGAACGAGAGAGACCCAGTACTTC
TRBV5-1,.,TRBJ2-1,TRBD2,CASSPAAGGRRNNEQFF,TGCGCCAGCAGCCCGGCGGCGGGGGGGCGAAGGAACAATGAGCAGTTCTTC
TRBV9,.,TRBJ2-1,.,CASGDQNRDEQFF,TGTGCCAGTGGGGACCAAAACCGGGATGAGCAGTTCTTC
TRBV7-9,.,TRBJ1-2,TRBD1,CASSLFGQGDGYTF,TGTGCCAGCAGCTTATTTGGACAGGGAGACGGCTACACCTTC
TRBV2,few,TRBJ1-2,.,CASSGSLAYGYTF,TGTGCCAGCAGTGGATCACTAGCCTATGGCTACACCTTC
TRBV13,many,TRBJ2-7,TRBD2,CASSPGLATSLEQYF,TGTGCCAGCAGCCCCGGACTAGCCACCTCTCTCGAGCAGTACTTC
TRBV6-1,many,TRBJ2-5,.,CASSRRWRGLQETQYF,TGTGCCAGCAGCCGACGGTGGAGGGGGCTACAGGAGACCCAGTACTTC
TRBV2,many,TRBJ1-1,TRBD1,CAPKTGQGISEAFF,TGTGCCCCCAAAACGGGACAGGGGATATCTGAAGCTTTCTTT
TRBV29-1,.,TRBJ2-1,.,CSVDMVGQYNEQFF,TGCAGCGTTGATATGGTGGGGCAATACAATGAGCAGTTCTTC
TRBV12-3/TRBV12-4,.,TRBJ1-2,.,CASRATDYGYTF,TGTGCCAGCAGAGCCACAGACTATGGCTACACCTTC
TRBV2,few,TRBJ2-7,.,CASRAGAFSYEQYF,TGTGCCAGCAGGGCAGGGGCGTTCTCCTACGAGCAGTACTTC
TRBV5-1,.,TRBJ1-1,.,CASSLLGQPYTEAFF,TGCGCCAGCAGCTTGTTAGGCCAGCCGTACACTGAAGCTTTCTTT
TRBV27,.,TRBJ1-3,TRBD1,CASSFQGVSGNTIYF,TGTGCCAGCAGTTTCCAGGGGGTGTCTGGAAACACCATATATTTT
TRBV28,many,TRBJ1-4,.,CASSPRSRRLNEKLFF,TGTGCCAGCAGTCCCCGGTCCAGGCGCCTTAATGAAAAACTGTTTTTT
TRBV20-1,.,TRBJ1-6,.,CSASDFSYSSPLHF,TGCAGTGCTTCCGATTTCTCCTATAGTTCACCCCTCCACTTT
TRBV6-1,.,TRBJ2-7,TRBD1,CASKADRAGQQYF,TGTGCCAGCAAAGCGGACAGGGCCGGGCAGCAGTACTTC
TRBV6-1,many,TRBJ1-2,.,CASSETWGTNGYTF,TGTGCCAGCAGTGAAACTTGGGGAACTAATGGCTACACCTTC
TRBV2,many,TRBJ1-5,TRBD1,CASRETDRGPDSNQPQHF,TGTGCCAGCAGGGAAACAGACAGGGGGCCGGATAGCAATCAGCCCCAGCATTTT
TRBV19,few,TRBJ1-6,TRBD1,CASSNTGVGSPLHF,TGTGCCAGTAGCAACACAGGGGTGGGTTCACCCCTCCACTTT
TRBV6-1,few,TRBJ2-7,.,CASSDGRYEQYF,TGTGCCAGCAGTGACGGCCGATACGAGCAGTACTTC
TRBV7-2,few,TRBJ1-2,.,CASSLNTLQWGSGYTF,TGTGCCAGCAGCTTAAACACACTGCAATGGGGAAGCGGCTACACCTTC
TRBV28,many,TRBJ2-7,TRBD1,CASSSGTGLEQYF,TGTGCCAGCAGTTCCGGGACAGGGTTGGAGCAGTACTTC
TRBV5-6,few,TRBJ2-5,.,CASSPSYMETQYF,TGTGCCAGCAGCCCAAGTTACATGGAGACCCAGTACTTC
TRBV20-1,many,TRBJ1-4,.,CSARVATNEKLFF,TGCAGTGCTAGAGTTGCAACTAATGAAAAACTGTTTTTT
TRBV11-2,many,TRBJ1-2,.,CAINNGLRRGYTF,TGTGCCATAAATAACGGCCTAAGAAGAGGCTACACCTTC
TRBV2,many,TRBJ1-1,TRBD1,CASTRTGSSTEAFF,TGTGCCAGCACTCGGACAGGGTCGAGCACTGAAGCTTTCTTT
TRBV5-1,.,TRBJ1-6,.,CASSLVGERSPLHF,TGCGCCAGCAGCTTGGTGGGGGAGCGTTCACCCCTCCACTTT
TRBV27,many,TRBJ1-2,TRBD1,CATWSGTGYFGYTF,TGTGCCACATGGAGCGGGACAGGGTACTTTGGCTACACCTTC
TRBV5-6,few,TRBJ2-2,.,CASSLFSVGLLKGTGELFF,TGTGCCAGCAGCTTGTTCTCGGTGGGATTGCTTAAAGGCACCGGGGAGCTGTTTTTT
TRBV20-1,many,TRBJ2-7,TRBD2,CSAREAGGSYEQYF,TGCAGTGCTAGAGAGGCGGGGGGCTCCTACGAGCAGTACTTC
TRBV20-1,few,TRBJ1-5,.,CSASPTDSSNQPQHF,TGCAGTGCCTCGCCGACTGATTCTAGCAATCAGCCCCAGCATTTT
TRBV2,few,TRBJ1-5,.,CASRSLDSNQPQHF,TGTGCCAGCAGATCCCTGGACAGCAATCAGCCCCAGCATTTT
TRBV6-1,many,TRBJ1-1,.,CASSYQQVGKSEAFF,TGTGCCAGCAGTTATCAACAGGTTGGGAAGTCTGAAGCTTTCTTT
TRBV5-1,many,TRBJ2-7,.,CASSWGWPSIHEQYF,TGCGCCAGCAGCTGGGGGTGGCCCTCAATCCACGAGCAGTACTTC
TRBV29-1,few,TRBJ1-5,TRBD1,CSVLTGVSNQPQHF,TGCAGCGTCCTCACAGGGGTGAGCAATCAGCCCCAGCATTTT
TRBV6-1,many,TRBJ1-1,.,CASSEPGGSATEAFF,TGTGCCAGCAGTGAACCGGGGGGTTCGGCCACTGAAGCTTTCTTT
TRBV5-1,many,TRBJ1-4,.,CASSVGSSNEKLFF,TGCGCCAGCAGCGTAGGGAGCAGTAATGAAAAACTGTTTTTT
TRBV5-1,few,TRBJ2-3,.,CASSPGTSRGTDTQYF,TGCGCCAGCAGCCCCGGGACTTCGCGCGGCACAGATACGCAGTATTTT
TRBV20-1,many,TRBJ2-5,TRBD2,CSALAGGRGETQYF,TGCAGTGCATTAGCGGGAGGGAGGGGAGAGACCCAGTACTTC
TRBV7-2,many,TRBJ2-1,.,CASSSLLPRGYNEQFF,TGTGCCAGCAGCTCCCTGCTCCCTCGGGGATACAATGAGCAGTTCTTC
TRBV11-2,many,TRBJ1-6,.,CASSRRLRGLWSYNSPLHF,TGTGCCAGCAGTCGTCGACTTAGAGGGCTTTGGTCCTATAATTCACCCCTCCACTTT
TRBV7-9,many,TRBJ1-2,.,CASSLFAGMTGDYGYTF,TGTGCCAGCAGCTTATTTGCAGGGATGACAGGAGACTATGGCTACACCTTC
TRBV3-1,many,TRBJ1-1,.,CASSQQGPTEAFF,TGTGCCAGCAGCCAACAGGGCCCCACTGAAGCTTTCTTT
TRBV6-1,many,TRBJ1-3,.,CASSFGRGQGSGGTIYF,TGTGCCAGCAGTTTTGGCAGGGGCCAAGGGTCGGGTGGCACCATATATTTT
TRBV2,.,TRBJ1-4,.,CASRLELNNILFF,TGTGCCAGCAGACTTGAACTGAATAATATACTGTTTTTT
TRBV6-1,few,TRBJ2-3,TRBD2,CANSALSSGVTDTQYF,TGTGCCAACAGTGCCTTATCTAGCGGAGTAACAGATACGCAGTATTTT
TRBV24-1,many,TRBJ2-7,.,CATSDSGQPYEQYF,TGTGCCACCAGTGATTCCGGACAGCCTTACGAGCAGTACTTC
TRBV11-2,many,TRBJ2-5,.,CASSLDPRDTSPLRYF,TGTGCCAGCAGCTTAGACCCCCGGGACACCTCACCCCTTCGGTACTTC
TRBV20-1,many,TRBJ2-7,.,CSASQVPEYEQYF,TGCAGTGCCTCCCAGGTGCCTGAGTACGAGCAGTACTTC
TRBV2,many,TRBJ2-1,.,CASRGRTVYNEQFF,TGTGCCAGCAGGGGTAGGACAGTCTACAATGAGCAGTTCTTC
TRBV6-2/TRBV6-3,many,TRBJ2-1,TRBD2,CASSLAGDYNEQFF,TGTGCCAGCAGCTTAGCGGGGGACTACAATGAGCAGTTCTTC
TRBV12-3/TRBV12-4,few,TRBJ2-1,.,CASSLSGFKVYNEQFF,TGTGCCAGCAGTTTATCTGGCTTTAAGGTCTACAATGAGCAGTTCTTC
TRBV7-9,.,TRBJ2-7,.,CASSPRTGTTQYEQYF,TGTGCCAGCAGCCCCCGGACAGGGACTACCCAATACGAGCAGTACTTC
TRBV20-1,many,TRBJ1-6,.,CSARDLTGSNSPLHF,TGCAGTGCTAGAGATCTTACAGGGAGCAATTCACCCCTCCACTTT